This T cell receptor beta chain was recovered during a study of blood T cells in healthy people across ages. Study-wide findings and caveats: The study regarded diversity estimates from one million T cells as underestimates.

The authors ran a second PCR of about 6 to 11 cycles using a sample-barcoded 5' primer and a J-beta primer mix. One entry per CDR3 protein results from TCRdb running MiXCR on the 5' RACE reads. The sample consists of 700,000 or so distinct CDR3 sequences, over 40% of them appearing once. Of note for this clonotype: Its matching antigen is unknown.

Germline CDR1 reads SGHTA; CDR2 reads FQGNSA. The CDR3 consists of 12 residues. The study isolated at least 7 million PBMCs from each sample. The chain has TRBV7-2 and TRBJ2-5; no reliable D call. Judging by the DNA end, TRBJ2-7 fits better; the J call may be wrong. The sample was blood. The TCR comes from a man older than 75 in good health. In DNA, the CDR3 is TGTGCCAGCAGCTTAGACGGGTGCGAGCAGTACTTC. Its translation is CASSLDGCEQYF.